This is a list of T cell receptor beta chains from one sample in a study of T cell changes during pregnancy in multiple sclerosis. The data were produced by immunoSEQ multiplex PCR, yet TCRdb's version contains in-frame clones alone and is incomplete. This sample has about 68,000 clones, with approximately 91% found just once. The sample here was peripheral blood, taken in the first trimester of pregnancy. The receptor set was obtained from a female donor with multiple sclerosis, enrolled in a pregnancy study. Both conserved end residues are part of each CDR3. Each record gives: J gene, D gene, clone size, V gene, CDR3 DNA, CDR3 protein. A D gene is named only where the DNA matches it firmly. Some rows mark clone size as missing; the rest say once, few, many or name a class of expanded clone.

>TRBJ2-5|.|.|TRBV4-1
TGCGCCAGCAGCCAAGGGCCGTACCAAGAGACCCAGTACTTC
CASSQGPYQETQYF
>TRBJ1-2|TRBD1|.|TRBV28
TGTGCCAGCAGTTGGGGACAGCTCTATGGCTACACCTTC
CASSWGQLYGYTF
>TRBJ1-1|.|few|TRBV2
TGTGCCAGCGGGGAGGACGGCCAGAACACTGAAGCTTTCTTT
CASGEDGQNTEAFF
>TRBJ2-1|.|.|TRBV25-1
TGTGCCAGCAGTGATGGAGGGAACCACAATGAGCAGTTCTTC
CASSDGGNHNEQFF
>TRBJ2-3|TRBD2|.|TRBV5-4
TGTGCCAGCAGCTTGGAGTACGGACTAGCGGGAGGAGGAGATACGCAGTATTTT
CASSLEYGLAGGGDTQYF
>TRBJ2-1|.|once|TRBV11-2
TGTGCCAGCAGCTACGGGGGTGAGCAGTTCTTC
CASSYGGEQFF
>TRBJ2-3|.|.|TRBV4-1
TGCGCCAGCAGGTCAGGTTCCCTCACAGATACGCAGTATTTT
CASRSGSLTDTQYF
>TRBJ2-2|.|.|TRBV27
TGTGCCAGCAGTTTAGGGCGGGATACGTCCGGGGAGCTGTTTTTT
CASSLGRDTSGELFF
>TRBJ1-3|.|.|TRBV19
TGTGCCAGTAGCACAACATCCGCTGGAAACACCATATATTTT
CASSTTSAGNTIYF
>TRBJ2-1|TRBD2|.|TRBV5-4
TGTGCCAGCAGCCCTGGCGGGGGGAGGGGGGCCGGAAATGAGCAGTTCTTC
CASSPGGGRGAGNEQFF
>TRBJ2-1|TRBD1|.|TRBV5-1
TGCGCCAGCAGCTTTGAGGGGGCGCCCTTGGGTGAGCAGTTCTTC
CASSFEGAPLGEQFF
>TRBJ1-1|.|.|TRBV4-1
TGCGCCAGCAGCAAAAAACAGGGTGAGAAGGGGCCTGAAGCTTTCTTT
CASSKKQGEKGPEAFF
>TRBJ2-7|TRBD1|.|TRBV28
TGTGCCAGCGGAGCCGGGACAGTCTCCTACGAGCAGTACTTC
CASGAGTVSYEQYF
>TRBJ1-2|.|.|TRBV19
TGTGCCAGTAGTTCAAGACAGGACTATGGCTACACCTTC
CASSSRQDYGYTF
>TRBJ2-4|.|.|TRBV6-1
TGTGCCAGCAGTGCCACTCGACTGATTCAGTACTTC
CASSATRLIQYF
>TRBJ1-2|TRBD1|once|TRBV2
TGTGCCAGCACTAACAGGGGCGACTATGGCTACACCTTC
CASTNRGDYGYTF
>TRBJ2-7|.|.|TRBV6-4
TGTGCCAGCAGTCTCAGGGGAGGGAGCTCCTACGAGCAGTACTTC
CASSLRGGSSYEQYF